This TCR beta chain was found in a study of cytomegalovirus exposure and HLA in healthy donors. Study-wide findings and caveats: For cytomegalovirus status, the classifier reportedly gave diagnoses with high specificity and sensitivity. Clusters of TCRs from the first cohort tended to co-occur in the 100 to 150 validation repertoires (as a later analysis found).

Profiled with immunoSEQ multiplex PCR; TCRdb holds only in-frame clones, not every one. The sample has around 150,000 clones, 84% seen once; the top ten hold roughly a tenth. Remarks on this clone: The antigen is unknown.

The donors were in the approximately 120-subject validation cohort; that cohort was separate from the roughly 680-subject first cohort. V was shortened by 3 bases and J by 0 bases, with 10 bases between the two germline ends. CDR1 is WNHNN and CDR2 is SYGVQD in the germline V gene (reference sequence). CDR3 length: 15 amino acids. This TCR was sampled from a man aged 25 to 40 in good health and CMV-seropositive. The V and J genes are TRBV10-1 and TRBJ2-3; tentatively, D is TRBD2 (5 bases). Sequences were obtained from PBMCs. The CDR3 spells CASSEPSGSTDTQYF. In DNA, the CDR3 is TGCGCCAGCAGTGAACCCAGCGGAAGCACAGATACGCAGTATTTT.